This T cell receptor (beta chain) was recovered during a study of blood T cell repertoires in COVID-19. Overall study: Spain, Italy and the United States supplied samples that represented acute and convalescent COVID-19.

Generated by immunoSEQ multiplex PCR, the TCRdb table keeps only in-frame clones and is missing some. The table has about 320,000 clones, approximately 88% seen once. Germline trimming cut 0 bases from V and 4 bases from J; bases unmatched to any gene: 16. The CDR3 has 19 residues. Germline values: CDR1 SGDLS, CDR2 YYNGEE. J is TRBJ2-1 and V is TRBV9, with 7 bases lining up with TRBD2. The TCR was taken from a young man who had recovered from COVID-19. What was sequenced was PBMCs or T cells enriched from blood (not recorded which). CDR3 loop: CASSVGLLASGPFYNEQFF. The DNA for the CDR3 is TGTGCCAGCAGCGTAGGCCTCCTGGCTAGCGGACCCTTTTACAATGAGCAGTTCTTC.